Below, 6 T cell receptor beta chains from the same sample are listed, as sequenced in a study of cytomegalovirus exposure and HLA in healthy donors. PCR involved 60 Vbeta and 13 Jbeta primers. Method: immunoSEQ multiplex PCR; TCRdb's copy keeps in-frame clones and lacks some. This sample yields over 100,000 clones, of which more than 70% are seen a single time; less than 1.1% belongs to the top ten. Sample: PBMCs. These receptors were taken from a male donor in good health and CMV-seronegative.

The CDR3 protein is CAWATGGGQPQHF. CDR3 in DNA: TGTGCCTGGGCGACAGGGGGAGGTCAGCCCCAGCATTTT. The chain joins TRBV30 to TRBJ1-5, with 9 bases identical to TRBD1. CDR3 length: 13 amino acids. V dropped 5 bases and J dropped 6; count of bases not matched to a gene: 5. Germline CDR1 is GTSNPN and CDR2 is SVGIG (reference sequence).

CDR3 bases: TGTGCCAGCAGTACACAGAGCCAAGAGACCCAGTACTTC. It codes for CASSTQSQETQYF. V and J are TRBV2 and TRBJ2-5, with no clear D. The CDR3 is made up of 13 amino acids. Trimming left V 5 bases short and J 1 base short, with 8 bases between. CDR1 and CDR2 (germline): SNHLY, FYNNEI.

The chain's CDR3 is CASSLIRGGYTF. The CDR3, as DNA: TGTGCCAGCAGCTTGATCAGGGGTGGCTACACCTTC. The chain employs TRBV5-6 and TRBJ1-2; D perhaps matches TRBD1 (6 bases). V was clipped by 1 base and J by 7 bases, with 8 bases between them. The CDR3 is 12 amino acids. Looked up from germline, CDR1 is SGHDT and CDR2 is YYEEEE. The full variable domain, completed using reference TRBV5-6 and TRBJ1-2, is DAGVTQSPTHLIKTRGQQVTLRCSPKSGHDTVSWYQQALGQGPQFIFQYYEEEERQRGNFPDRFSGHQFPNYSSELNVNALLLGDSALYLCASSLIRGGYTFGSGTRLTVV.

The J gene is TRBJ2-1, the V gene TRBV30, with D perhaps matching TRBD2 (6 bases). The germline V gene encodes CDR1 GTSNPN and CDR2 SVGIG (reference sequence). V gave up 3 bases and J gave up 2 bases, with 8 bases separating them. The CDR3 contains 13 residues. The CDR3 bases are TGTGCCTGGAGGGCGGGGACCTACAATGAGCAGTTCTTC. Its translation: CAWRAGTYNEQFF.

V usage is TRBV6-6 and J usage is TRBJ1-3, with 10 bases fitting TRBD1. J gave up 8 bases and V 0 bases, and 7 bases lay outside the gene matches. The V gene's germline CDR1 is MNHNY and CDR2 SVGAGI (reference sequence). The CDR3 totals 16 residues. The CDR3 loop is CASSYSRTGGRDTIYF. The CDR3 DNA reads TGTGCCAGCAGTTACTCCCGGACAGGGGGACGGGACACCATATATTTT.

The J gene is TRBJ2-3, the V gene TRBV19; 11 positions match TRBD2. The CDR3 has 16 amino acids. From germline, CDR1 is LNHDA and CDR2 SQIVND (reference sequence). The ends lost 5 bases at V and 1 base at J; junction bases unmatched: 5. CDR3 residues: CASSDPGLAGTDTQYF. The DNA of the CDR3 is TGTGCCAGTAGTGACCCGGGACTAGCGGGCACAGATACGCAGTATTTT.